Listed below are T cell receptor beta chains from one sample, sequenced in a study of blood T cells in healthy people across ages. TCRdb called the 5' RACE reads again in MiXCR, with one record for every CDR3 protein. The sample records approximately 2,000,000 distinct CDR3 sequences, about two fifths being singletons. The sequenced sample consisted of blood. The receptors originated from a human donor in good health. The CDR3 runs from the conserved cysteine through the conserved F or W. A D gene is named only where the DNA matches it firmly. Clone size, where shown, is once, few, many, or a class for clones that have expanded.

j_call d_call clone_size v_call cdr3_aa cdr3_nt
TRBJ2-7 - few TRBV7-9 CASSFPGSLEQYF TGTGCCAGCAGCTTCCCCGGCAGCCTCGAACAGTACTTC
TRBJ1-2 - few TRBV7-9 CASSPSGAFSYGYTF TGTGCCAGCAGCCCCAGCGGGGCTTTCTCCTATGGCTACACCTTC
TRBJ2-2 TRBD2 - TRBV7-3 CASRLAGGPGTGELFF TGTGCCAGCCGACTAGCGGGGGGGCCTGGCACCGGGGAGCTGTTTTTT
TRBJ1-2 - - TRBV20-1 CSALRIRVHTF TGCAGTGCTCTTCGCATTCGGGTCCACACCTTC
TRBJ2-3 TRBD1 - TRBV10-3 CAISSGQGTDTQYF TGTGCCATCAGCTCAGGACAGGGAACAGATACGCAGTATTTT
TRBJ1-2 TRBD1 - TRBV28 CASSFEGARGYTF TGTGCCAGCAGTTTTGAGGGGGCGAGGGGCTACACCTTC
TRBJ2-5 - few TRBV7-9 CASSSRVVGGETQYF TGTGCCAGCAGCTCCAGGGTTGTGGGGGGAGAGACCCAGTACTTC
TRBJ1-2 - - TRBV7-9 CASSSGSGVFYGYTF TGTGCCAGCAGCTCCGGTTCCGGCGTCTTCTATGGCTACACCTTC
TRBJ2-1 - few TRBV5-6 CASSLLQVNEQFF TGTGCCAGCAGCTTGCTTCAGGTCAATGAGCAGTTCTTC
TRBJ2-7 - - TRBV7-9 CASSLDPQGAEQYF TGTGCCAGCAGCTTAGATCCGCAAGGTGCCGAGCAGTACTTC
TRBJ2-3 - few TRBV5-1 CASQELSTDTQYF TGCGCCAGCCAGGAACTTAGCACAGATACGCAGTATTTT
TRBJ2-2 - many TRBV5-1 CASSEGVNTGELFF TGCGCCAGCAGCGAAGGGGTAAACACCGGGGAGCTGTTTTTT
TRBJ1-1 - - TRBV20-1 CSASSPGDMNTEAFF TGCAGTGCTAGCTCGCCAGGGGATATGAACACTGAAGCTTTCTTT
TRBJ2-7 - many TRBV6-5 CASSYSQTYEQYF TGTGCCAGCAGTTACTCGCAGACCTACGAGCAGTACTTC
TRBJ2-7 - few TRBV7-2 CASSFDIYYEQYF TGTGCCAGCAGCTTTGACATCTACTACGAGCAGTACTTC
TRBJ2-5 TRBD2 - TRBV7-2 CASSLVGTSGGGETQYF TGTGCCAGCAGCTTAGTCGGGACTAGCGGGGGTGGAGAGACCCAGTACTTC
TRBJ1-2 TRBD1 - TRBV29-1 CSALRQGPYGGYTF TGCAGCGCGCTTAGACAGGGACCCTATGGCGGCTACACCTTC
TRBJ1-5 - - TRBV20-1 CSARPGTQPQHF TGCAGTGCTCGTCCAGGGACTCAGCCCCAGCATTTT
TRBJ2-7 TRBD1 once TRBV5-6 CASSFEGARCNEQYF TGTGCCAGCAGCTTCGAGGGGGCGAGGTGTAACGAGCAGTACTTC
TRBJ2-7 - - TRBV21-1 CASSQGGVVYEQYF TGTGCCAGCAGCCAAGGGGGGGTAGTCTACGAGCAGTACTTC
TRBJ2-5 - - TRBV7-2 CASSLLGYGQETRYF TGTGCCAGCAGCTTATTAGGGTATGGCCAAGAGACCCGGTACTTC
TRBJ2-7 - - TRBV18 CASSPRGGTTYEQYF TGTGCCAGCTCGCCACGAGGGGGGACCACCTACGAGCAGTACTTC
TRBJ1-2 - - TRBV7-2 CASSLALLREVVSTF TGTGCCAGCAGCTTAGCGTTACTCAGGGAGGTGGTTAGCACCTTC
TRBJ1-1 TRBD1 - TRBV7-2 CASSWDRGEDTEAFF TGTGCCAGCAGCTGGGACAGGGGGGAGGATACTGAAGCTTTCTTT
TRBJ2-7 - - TRBV11-2 CASTGTYEQYF TGTGCCAGCACGGGAACCTACGAGCAGTACTTC
TRBJ2-2 - few TRBV6-6 CASSYGAGELFF TGTGCCAGCAGTTACGGGGCCGGGGAGCTGTTTTTT
TRBJ2-3 TRBD1 - TRBV7-9 CASTDTGTVTDTQYF TGTGCCAGCACCGACACCGGGACAGTCACAGATACGCAGTATTTT
TRBJ2-1 - few TRBV4-1 CASSQVEFEQFF TGCGCCAGCAGCCAAGTCGAATTTGAGCAGTTCTTC
TRBJ2-7 - few TRBV27 CASSPPDRWQNEQYF TGTGCCAGCAGTCCCCCCGACAGGTGGCAGAACGAGCAGTACTTC
TRBJ2-5 - - TRBV5-1 CASSRRVGRETQYF TGCGCCAGCAGCAGGAGGGTGGGGAGAGAGACCCAGTACTTC
TRBJ1-3 - - TRBV25-1 CASSEYLPGLSGNTIYF TGTGCCAGCAGTGAATATCTACCGGGCCTCTCTGGAAACACCATATATTTT
TRBJ2-7 - few TRBV28 CASSTYRDSAYEQYF TGTGCCAGCAGTACGTACCGGGACTCAGCCTACGAGCAGTACTTC
TRBJ2-1 - once TRBV6-1 CASSEARWGSSYNEQFF TGTGCCAGCAGTGAAGCTCGATGGGGGAGCTCCTACAATGAGCAGTTCTTC
TRBJ2-5 - few TRBV4-1 CASSMQGWGIGETQYF TGCGCCAGCAGCATGCAGGGATGGGGAATCGGGGAGACCCAGTACTTC
TRBJ2-2 - - TRBV4-3 CASSQDLGIAGELFF TGCGCCAGCAGCCAAGATCTGGGGATCGCCGGGGAGCTGTTTTTT
TRBJ2-3 TRBD2 - TRBV5-1 CASSPRLAGGPTDTQYF TGCGCCAGCAGCCCAAGACTAGCGGGGGGCCCAACAGATACGCAGTATTTT
TRBJ2-5 TRBD1 few TRBV7-2 CASSPQTGGQETQYF TGTGCCAGCAGCCCCCAAACAGGGGGACAAGAGACCCAGTACTTC
TRBJ2-1 - - TRBV20-1 CSARDQDWRDEQFF TGCAGTGCTAGAGATCAGGACTGGAGGGATGAGCAGTTCTTC
TRBJ2-1 - few TRBV27 CASSLSRWNEQFF TGTGCCAGCAGTTTATCGAGGTGGAATGAGCAGTTCTTC
TRBJ2-5 - - TRBV29-1 CSVRQFQETQYF TGCAGCGTGAGACAGTTCCAAGAGACCCAGTACTTC
TRBJ2-1 TRBD2 - TRBV24-1 CATSDPRTSGNEQFF TGTGCCACCAGTGATCCCCGGACTAGTGGGAATGAGCAGTTCTTC
TRBJ1-2 - - TRBV6-6 CASKARTAHGYTF TGTGCCAGCAAAGCCCGGACAGCTCATGGCTACACCTTC
TRBJ1-1 - - TRBV6-1 CASMEAENTGAFF TGTGCCAGCATGGAGGCAGAGAACACTGGAGCTTTCTTT
TRBJ1-2 - - TRBV4-3 CASSPQRGREGDYGYTF TGCGCCAGCAGCCCCCAGAGGGGGAGGGAGGGGGACTATGGCTACACCTTC
TRBJ2-7 - - TRBV7-2 CTSSQSSGSYEQYF TGTACCAGCAGCCAGAGTTCCGGGAGCTACGAGCAGTACTTC